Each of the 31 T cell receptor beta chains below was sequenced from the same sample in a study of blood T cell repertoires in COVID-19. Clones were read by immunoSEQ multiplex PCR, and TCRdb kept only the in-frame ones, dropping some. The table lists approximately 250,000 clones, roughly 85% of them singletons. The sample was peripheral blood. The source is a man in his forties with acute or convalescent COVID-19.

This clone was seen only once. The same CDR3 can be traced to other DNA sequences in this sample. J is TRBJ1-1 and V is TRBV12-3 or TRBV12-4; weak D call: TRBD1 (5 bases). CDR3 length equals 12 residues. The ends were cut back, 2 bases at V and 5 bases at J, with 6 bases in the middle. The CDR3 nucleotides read TGTGCCAGCAGTTTAAGGGGTACTGAAGCTTTCTTT. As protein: CASSLRGTEAFF.

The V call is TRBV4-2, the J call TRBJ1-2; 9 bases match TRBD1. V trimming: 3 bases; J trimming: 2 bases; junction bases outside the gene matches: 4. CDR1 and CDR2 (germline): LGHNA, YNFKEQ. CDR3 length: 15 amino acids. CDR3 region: CASSQNRGQNYGYTF. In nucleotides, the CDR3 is TGTGCCAGCAGCCAGAACAGGGGGCAGAACTATGGCTACACCTTC.

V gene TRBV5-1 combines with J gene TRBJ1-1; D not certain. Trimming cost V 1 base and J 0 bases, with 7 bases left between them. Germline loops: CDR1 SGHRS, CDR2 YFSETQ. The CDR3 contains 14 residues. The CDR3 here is CASSLWAVNTEAFF. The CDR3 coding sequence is TGCGCCAGCAGCTTGTGGGCAGTGAACACTGAAGCTTTCTTT.

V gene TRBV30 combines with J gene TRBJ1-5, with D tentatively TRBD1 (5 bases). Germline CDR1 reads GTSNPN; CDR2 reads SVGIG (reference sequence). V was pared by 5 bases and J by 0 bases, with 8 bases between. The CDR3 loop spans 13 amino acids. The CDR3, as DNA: TGTGCCTGGCAGGGCTTTAGCAATCAGCCCCAGCATTTT. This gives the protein CAWQGFSNQPQHF.

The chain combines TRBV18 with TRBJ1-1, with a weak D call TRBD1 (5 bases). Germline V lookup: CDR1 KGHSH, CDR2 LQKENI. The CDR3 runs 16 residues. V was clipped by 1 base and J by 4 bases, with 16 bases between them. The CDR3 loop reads CASSPLSGRGVTEAFF. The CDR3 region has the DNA TGTGCCAGCTCACCACTGTCGGGGAGGGGAGTCACTGAAGCTTTCTTT. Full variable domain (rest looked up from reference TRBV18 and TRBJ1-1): NAGVMQNPRHLVRRRGQEARLRCSPMKGHSHVYWYRQLPEEGLKFMVYLQKENIIDESGMPKERFSAEFPKEGPSILRIQQVVRGDSAAYFCASSPLSGRGVTEAFFGQGTRLTVV.

CDR3 bases: TGTGCCAGCAGTGATCCCCGACTTAACTATGGCTACACCTTC. Amino acid sequence: CASSDPRLNYGYTF. The chain combines TRBV6-1 with TRBJ1-2; D remains unclear. With 3 bases removed from V and 1 base from J, the gap between germline ends came to 9 bases. The CDR3 is 14 amino acids. Per the germline V gene, CDR1 is MNHNS and CDR2 is SASEGT.

The CDR3 nucleotides read TGTGCCAGCAGTGCCGTAACAGGGTCGGCTCAGCCCCAGCATTTT. Its protein product is CASSAVTGSAQPQHF. The V call is TRBV2, the J call TRBJ1-5; TRBD1 is a possible D gene (6 bases). V lost 4 bases to trimming and J lost 6 bases, with 16 bases between them. Germline V gene lookup returns CDR1 SNHLY and CDR2 FYNNEI. This CDR3 region has 15 residues.

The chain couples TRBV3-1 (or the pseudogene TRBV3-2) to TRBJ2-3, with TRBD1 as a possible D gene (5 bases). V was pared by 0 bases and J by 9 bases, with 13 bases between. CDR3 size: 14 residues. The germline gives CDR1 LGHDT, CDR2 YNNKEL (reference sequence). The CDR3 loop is CASSQEIAGRTQYF. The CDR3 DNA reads TGTGCCAGCAGCCAAGAAATAGCAGGGCGGACGCAGTATTTT.

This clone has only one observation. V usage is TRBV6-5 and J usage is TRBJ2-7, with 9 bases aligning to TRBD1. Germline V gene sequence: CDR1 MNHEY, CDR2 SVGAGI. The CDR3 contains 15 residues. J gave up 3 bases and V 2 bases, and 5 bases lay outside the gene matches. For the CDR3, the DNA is TGTGCCAGCAGTTACGAGGGACAGGGTCGCTACGAGCAGTACTTC. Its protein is CASSYEGQGRYEQYF.

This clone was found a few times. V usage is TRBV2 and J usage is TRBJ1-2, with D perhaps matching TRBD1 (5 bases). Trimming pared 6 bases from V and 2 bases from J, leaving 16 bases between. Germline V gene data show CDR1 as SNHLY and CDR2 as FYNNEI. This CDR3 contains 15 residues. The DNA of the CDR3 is TGTGCCAGCAGCCACGAATTAAGGACAAACTATGGCTACACCTTC. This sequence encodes CASSHELRTNYGYTF.

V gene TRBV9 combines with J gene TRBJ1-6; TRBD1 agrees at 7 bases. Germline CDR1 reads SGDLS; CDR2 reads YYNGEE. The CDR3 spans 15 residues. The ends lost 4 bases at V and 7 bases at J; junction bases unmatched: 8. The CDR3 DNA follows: TGTGCCAGCAGCCCCGGGACAGCGCAAAATTCACCCCTCCACTTT. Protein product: CASSPGTAQNSPLHF.

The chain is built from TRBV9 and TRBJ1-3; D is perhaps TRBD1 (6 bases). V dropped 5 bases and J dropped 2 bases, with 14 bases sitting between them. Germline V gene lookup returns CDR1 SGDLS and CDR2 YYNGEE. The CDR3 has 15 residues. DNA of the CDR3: TGTGCCAGCAGTCTAGGGGGGGCGGCTGGAAACACCATATATTTT. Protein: CASSLGGAAGNTIYF.

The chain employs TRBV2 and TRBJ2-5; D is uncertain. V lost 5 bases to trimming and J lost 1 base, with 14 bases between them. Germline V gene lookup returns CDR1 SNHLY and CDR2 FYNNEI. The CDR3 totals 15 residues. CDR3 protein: CASSITYGAQETQYF. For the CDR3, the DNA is TGTGCCAGCAGTATAACCTACGGAGCCCAAGAGACCCAGTACTTC.

The DNA of the CDR3 is TGTGCCAGTAGTTTCGGACAGCTCTACGAGCAGTACTTC. The encoded protein is CASSFGQLYEQYF. V and J are TRBV19 and TRBJ2-7; possibly TRBD1 for D (6 bases). The CDR3 is 13 residues long. V was pared by 5 bases and J by 3 bases, with 11 bases between. Germline CDR1 and CDR2: LNHDA and SQIVND (reference sequence).

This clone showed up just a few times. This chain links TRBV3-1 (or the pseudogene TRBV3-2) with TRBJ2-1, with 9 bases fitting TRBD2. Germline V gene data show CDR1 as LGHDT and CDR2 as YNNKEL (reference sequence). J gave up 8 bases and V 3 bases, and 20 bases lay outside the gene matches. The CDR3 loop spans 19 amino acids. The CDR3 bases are TGTGCCAGCAGCCATATAGGGCTAGCGGGGAGGGGGGACTTGGATGAGCAGTTCTTC. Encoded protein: CASSHIGLAGRGDLDEQFF.

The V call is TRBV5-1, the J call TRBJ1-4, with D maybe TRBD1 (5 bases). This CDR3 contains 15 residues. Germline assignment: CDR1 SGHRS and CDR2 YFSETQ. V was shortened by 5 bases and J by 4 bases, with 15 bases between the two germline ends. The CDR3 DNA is TGCGCCAGCAGAAATTCGGGGGACGGTAATGAAAAACTGTTTTTT. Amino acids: CASRNSGDGNEKLFF.

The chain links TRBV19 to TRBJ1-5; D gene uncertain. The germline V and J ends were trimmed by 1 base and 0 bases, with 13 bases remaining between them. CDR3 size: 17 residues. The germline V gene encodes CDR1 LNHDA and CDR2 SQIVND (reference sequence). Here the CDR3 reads CASSIVGLRHSNQPQHF. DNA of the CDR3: TGTGCCAGTAGTATAGTGGGCCTCCGGCATAGCAATCAGCCCCAGCATTTT.

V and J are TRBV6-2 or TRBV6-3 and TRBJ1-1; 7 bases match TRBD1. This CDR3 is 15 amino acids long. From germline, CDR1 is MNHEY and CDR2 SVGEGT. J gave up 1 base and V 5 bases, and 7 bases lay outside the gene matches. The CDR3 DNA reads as TGTGCCAGCAGTGCAGGACAGGCGGGGAACACTGAAGCTTTCTTT. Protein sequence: CASSAGQAGNTEAFF.

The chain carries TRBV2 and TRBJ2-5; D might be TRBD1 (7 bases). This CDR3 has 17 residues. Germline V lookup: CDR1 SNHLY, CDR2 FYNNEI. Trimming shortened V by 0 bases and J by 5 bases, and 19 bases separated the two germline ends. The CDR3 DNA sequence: TGTGCCAGCAGTGAAGCCCCCCGGGGCAGGGGGAGGGAGACCCAGTACTTC. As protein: CASSEAPRGRGRETQYF. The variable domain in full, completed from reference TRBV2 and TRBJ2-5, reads EPEVTQTPSHQVTQMGQEVILRCVPISNHLYFYWYRQILGQKVEFLVSFYNNEISEKSEIFDDQFSVERPDGSNFTLKIRSTKLEDSAMYFCASSEAPRGRGRETQYFGPGTRLLVL.

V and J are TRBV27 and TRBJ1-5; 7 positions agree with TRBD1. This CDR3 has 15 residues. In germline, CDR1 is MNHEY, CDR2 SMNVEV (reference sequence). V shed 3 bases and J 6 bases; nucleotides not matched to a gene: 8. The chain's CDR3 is CASSLEGGASQPQHF. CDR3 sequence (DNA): TGTGCCAGCAGTTTGGAAGGGGGCGCGAGTCAGCCCCAGCATTTT.

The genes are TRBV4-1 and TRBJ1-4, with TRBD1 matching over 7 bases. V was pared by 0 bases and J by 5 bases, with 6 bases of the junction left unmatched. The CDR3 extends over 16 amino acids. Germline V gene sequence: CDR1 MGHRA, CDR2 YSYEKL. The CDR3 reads CASSQDTGTANEKLFF. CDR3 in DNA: TGCGCCAGCAGCCAAGATACAGGGACAGCAAATGAAAAACTGTTTTTT.

The CDR3 here is CSASARTGPNSPLHF. The CDR3 nucleotides read TGCAGTGCTAGTGCCCGGACAGGTCCTAATTCACCCCTCCACTTT. J is TRBJ1-6 and V is TRBV20-1, with TRBD1 matching over 7 bases. The CDR3 has 15 residues. Per the germline V gene, CDR1 is DFQATT and CDR2 is SNEGSKA (reference sequence). The V segment lost 3 bases and the J segment 6 bases; nucleotides outside the gene matches: 8.

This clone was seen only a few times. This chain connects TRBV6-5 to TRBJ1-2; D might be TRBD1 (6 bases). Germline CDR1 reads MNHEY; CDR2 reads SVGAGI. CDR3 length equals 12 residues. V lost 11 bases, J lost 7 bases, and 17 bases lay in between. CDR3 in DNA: TGTGCCGCTCACACGGGGGGGCTTGGCTACACCTTC. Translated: CAAHTGGLGYTF.

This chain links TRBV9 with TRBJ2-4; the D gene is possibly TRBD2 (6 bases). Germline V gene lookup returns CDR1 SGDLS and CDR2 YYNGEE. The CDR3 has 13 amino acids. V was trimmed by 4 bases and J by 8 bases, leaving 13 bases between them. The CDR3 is CASSPRGFDIQYF. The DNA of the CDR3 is TGTGCCAGCAGCCCCCGGGGGTTCGACATTCAGTACTTC.

In DNA form, the CDR3 reads TGTGCCTGGAGTGTAGGACAGGGCCTAGTGGGTACGCAGTATTTT. It encodes CAWSVGQGLVGTQYF. This sequence joins TRBV30 and TRBJ2-3; 8 bases fit TRBD1. CDR1 and CDR2 from the germline V gene are GTSNPN and SVGIG (reference sequence). The length of the CDR3 is 15 residues. V was pared by 0 bases and J by 8 bases, with 10 bases of the junction left unmatched.

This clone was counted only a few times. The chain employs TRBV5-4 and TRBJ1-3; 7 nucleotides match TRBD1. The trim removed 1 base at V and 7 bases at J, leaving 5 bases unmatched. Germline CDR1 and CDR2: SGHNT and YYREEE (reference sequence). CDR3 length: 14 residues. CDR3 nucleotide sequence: TGTGCCAGCAGCTTGACAGGGGTGCGGAACACCATATATTTT. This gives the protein CASSLTGVRNTIYF.

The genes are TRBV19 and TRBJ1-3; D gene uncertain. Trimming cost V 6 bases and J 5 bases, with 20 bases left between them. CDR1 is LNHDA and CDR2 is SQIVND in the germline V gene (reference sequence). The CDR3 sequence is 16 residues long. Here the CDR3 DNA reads TGTGCCAGTAGCGCCCGGGGAAGTAGGATGAGAAACACCATATATTTT. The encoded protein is CASSARGSRMRNTIYF.

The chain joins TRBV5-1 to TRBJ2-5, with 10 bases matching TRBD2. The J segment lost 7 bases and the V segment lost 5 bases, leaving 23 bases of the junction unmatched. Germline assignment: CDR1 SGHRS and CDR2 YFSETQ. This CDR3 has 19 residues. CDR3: CASSSRYWFISGGPGTQYF. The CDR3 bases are TGCGCCAGCAGTTCCCGGTATTGGTTTATTAGCGGGGGGCCAGGGACCCAGTACTTC.

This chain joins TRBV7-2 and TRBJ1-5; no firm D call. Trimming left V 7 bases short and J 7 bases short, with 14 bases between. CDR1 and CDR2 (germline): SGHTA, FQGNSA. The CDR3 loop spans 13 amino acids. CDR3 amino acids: CASTRPGEQPQHF. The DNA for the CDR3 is TGTGCCAGCACCCGCCCCGGGGAACAGCCCCAGCATTTT.

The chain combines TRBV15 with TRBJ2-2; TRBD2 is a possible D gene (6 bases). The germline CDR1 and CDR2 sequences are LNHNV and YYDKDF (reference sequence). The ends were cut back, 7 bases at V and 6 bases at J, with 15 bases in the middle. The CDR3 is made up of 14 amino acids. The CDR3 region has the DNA TGTGCCACCATAGCGGAGTATAGCGCCGGGGAGCTGTTTTTT. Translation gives CATIAEYSAGELFF.

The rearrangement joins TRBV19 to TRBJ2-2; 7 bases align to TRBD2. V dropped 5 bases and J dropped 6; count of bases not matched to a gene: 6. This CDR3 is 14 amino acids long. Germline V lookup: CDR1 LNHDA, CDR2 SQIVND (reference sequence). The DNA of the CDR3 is TGTGCCAGTAGTTGGGGAGGGGACGCCGGGGAGCTGTTTTTT. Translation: CASSWGGDAGELFF.